This T cell receptor beta chain was sequenced during a study of cytomegalovirus exposure and HLA in healthy donors. Study-level results: A few of the chains that were CMV-associated were confirmed in vitro to be specific for CMV antigens. Most TCR sequences showed up rarely, but some public TCRs showed up in many donors. According to the study, 150 to 200 TCR beta chains were cytomegalovirus-associated.

Clones were read by immunoSEQ multiplex PCR, and TCRdb kept only the in-frame ones, dropping some. The table shows about 130,000 clones, with just under 90% occurring only once. A few counts support this clone. The antigen remains unidentified. This sequence originates from a man aged 25 to 40 in good health and CMV-seronegative. Sample: PBMCs.

The CDR3 coding sequence is TGTGCCAGCAGGGGGCCGGGACTGGGAACTGAAGCTTTCTTT. As protein: CASRGPGLGTEAFF. The genes are TRBV25-1 and TRBJ1-1; a weak D match, TRBD1 (5 bases). Trimming cost V 6 bases and J 5 bases, with 16 bases left between them. The germline gives CDR1 MGHDK, CDR2 SYGVNS. The CDR3 has 14 amino acids.